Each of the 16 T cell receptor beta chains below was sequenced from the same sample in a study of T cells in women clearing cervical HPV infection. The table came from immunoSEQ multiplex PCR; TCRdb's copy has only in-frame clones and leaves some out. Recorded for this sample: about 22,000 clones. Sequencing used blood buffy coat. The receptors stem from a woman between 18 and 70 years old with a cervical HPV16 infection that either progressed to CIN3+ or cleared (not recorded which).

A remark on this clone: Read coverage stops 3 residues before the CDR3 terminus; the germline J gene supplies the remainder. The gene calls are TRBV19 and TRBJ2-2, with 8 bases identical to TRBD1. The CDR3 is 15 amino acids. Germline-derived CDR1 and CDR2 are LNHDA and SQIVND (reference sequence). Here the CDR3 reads CASSMGTGTNEKLFF. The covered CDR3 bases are TGTGCCAGTAGTATGGGGACAGGAACTAATGAAAAG.

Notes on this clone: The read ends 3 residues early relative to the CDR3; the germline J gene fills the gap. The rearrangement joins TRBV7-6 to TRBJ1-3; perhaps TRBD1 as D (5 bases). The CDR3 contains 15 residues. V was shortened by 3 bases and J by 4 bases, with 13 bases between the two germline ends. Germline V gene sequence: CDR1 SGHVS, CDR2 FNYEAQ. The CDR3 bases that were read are TGTGCCAGCAGCTTTGGCCAGGGAGCAGGAAACACC. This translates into CASSFGQGAGNT. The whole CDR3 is CASSFGQGAGNTIYF.

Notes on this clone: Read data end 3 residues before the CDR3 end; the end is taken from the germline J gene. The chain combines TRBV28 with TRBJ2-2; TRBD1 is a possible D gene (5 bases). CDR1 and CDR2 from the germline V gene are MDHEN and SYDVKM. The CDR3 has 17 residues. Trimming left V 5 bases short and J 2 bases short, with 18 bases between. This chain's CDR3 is CASSTRWNQGNTGELFF. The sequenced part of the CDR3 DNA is TGTGCCAGCAGTACGCGCTGGAATCAGGGAAACACCGGGGAG.

The sequenced CDR3 bases are TGTGCCAGCAGTGAAATGGGACTAGCGGGGTCTCTTAGCACAGATACG. The encoded protein is CASSEMGLAGSLSTDT. Given in full, the CDR3 is CASSEMGLAGSLSTDTQYF. J is TRBJ2-3 and V is TRBV6-1; 13 nucleotides align to TRBD2. Read data end 3 residues before the CDR3 end; the end is taken from the germline J gene. Germline V gene sequence: CDR1 MNHNS, CDR2 SASEGT. This CDR3 contains 19 residues. The V segment lost 2 bases and the J segment 0 bases; nucleotides outside the gene matches: 8.

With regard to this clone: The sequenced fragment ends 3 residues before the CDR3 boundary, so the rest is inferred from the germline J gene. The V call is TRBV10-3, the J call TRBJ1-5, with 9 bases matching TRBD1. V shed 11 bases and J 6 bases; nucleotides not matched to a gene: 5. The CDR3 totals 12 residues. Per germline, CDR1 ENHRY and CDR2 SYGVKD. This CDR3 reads CAASDRGQPQHF. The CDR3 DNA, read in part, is TGTGCCGCGTCGGACAGGGGTCAGCCC.

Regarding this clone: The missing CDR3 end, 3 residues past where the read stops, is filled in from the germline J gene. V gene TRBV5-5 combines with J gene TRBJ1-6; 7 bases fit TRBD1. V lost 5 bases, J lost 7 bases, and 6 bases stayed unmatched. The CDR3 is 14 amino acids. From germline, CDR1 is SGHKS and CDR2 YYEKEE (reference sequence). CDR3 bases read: TGTGCCAGCAGGCCGGCAGGGGGAAATTCACCC. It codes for CASRPAGGNSP. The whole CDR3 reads CASRPAGGNSPLHF.

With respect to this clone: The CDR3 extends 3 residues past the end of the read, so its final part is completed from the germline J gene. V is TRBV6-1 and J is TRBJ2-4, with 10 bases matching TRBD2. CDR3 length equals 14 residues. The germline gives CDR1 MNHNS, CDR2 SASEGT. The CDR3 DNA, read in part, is TGTGCCAGCAGTGAAGAGATAGCGGGGGGAATT. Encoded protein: CASSEEIAGGI. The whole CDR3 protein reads CASSEEIAGGIQYF.

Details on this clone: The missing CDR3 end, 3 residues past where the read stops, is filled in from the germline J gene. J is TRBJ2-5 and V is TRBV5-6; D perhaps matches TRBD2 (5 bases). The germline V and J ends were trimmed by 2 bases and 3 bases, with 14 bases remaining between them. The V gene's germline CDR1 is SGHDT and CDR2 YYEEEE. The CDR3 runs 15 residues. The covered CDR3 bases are TGTGCCAGCAGCTTCACGGGCCCCGGGGAAGAGACC. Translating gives CASSFTGPGEET. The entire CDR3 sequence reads CASSFTGPGEETQYF.

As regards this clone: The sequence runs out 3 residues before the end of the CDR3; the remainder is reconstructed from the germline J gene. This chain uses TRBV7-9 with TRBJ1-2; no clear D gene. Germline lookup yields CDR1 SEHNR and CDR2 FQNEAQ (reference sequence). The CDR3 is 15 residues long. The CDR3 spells CASSLGVTSNSDYTF. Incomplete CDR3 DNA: TGTGCCAGCAGCTTAGGTGTGACTAGTAATAGTGAC.

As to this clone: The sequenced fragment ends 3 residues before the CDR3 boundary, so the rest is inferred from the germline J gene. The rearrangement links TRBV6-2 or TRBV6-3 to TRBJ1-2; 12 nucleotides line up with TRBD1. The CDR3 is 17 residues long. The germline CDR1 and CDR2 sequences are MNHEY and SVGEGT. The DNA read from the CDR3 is TGTGCCAGTACCGGGACAGGGGGCCCTTTCTCCTACAATGAC. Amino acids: CASTGTGGPFSYND. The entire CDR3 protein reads CASTGTGGPFSYNDYTF.

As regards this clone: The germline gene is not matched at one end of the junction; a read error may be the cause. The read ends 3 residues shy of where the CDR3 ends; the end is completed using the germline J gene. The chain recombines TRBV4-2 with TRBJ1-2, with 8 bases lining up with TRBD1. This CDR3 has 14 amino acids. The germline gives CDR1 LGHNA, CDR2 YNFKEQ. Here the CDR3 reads CASSQVSGGHGYTF. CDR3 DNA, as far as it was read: TGCGCCAGCAGCCAAGTATCAGGGGGCCATGGC.

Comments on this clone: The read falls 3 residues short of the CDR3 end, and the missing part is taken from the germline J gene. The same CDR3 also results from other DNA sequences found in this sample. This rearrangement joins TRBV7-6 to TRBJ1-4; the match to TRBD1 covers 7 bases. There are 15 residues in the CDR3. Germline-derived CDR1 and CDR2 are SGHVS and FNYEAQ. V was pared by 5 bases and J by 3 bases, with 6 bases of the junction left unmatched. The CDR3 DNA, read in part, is TGTGCCAGCAGCCCAGAGGGGGCGGCTAATGAAAAA. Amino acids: CASSPEGAANEK. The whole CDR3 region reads CASSPEGAANEKLFF.

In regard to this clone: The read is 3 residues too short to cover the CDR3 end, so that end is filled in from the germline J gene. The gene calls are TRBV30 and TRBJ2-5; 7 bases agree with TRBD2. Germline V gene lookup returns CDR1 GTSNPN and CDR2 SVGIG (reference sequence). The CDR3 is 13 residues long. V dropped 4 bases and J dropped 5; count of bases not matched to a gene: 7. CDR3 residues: CAWIAGVGETQYF. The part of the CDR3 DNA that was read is TGTGCCTGGATCGCGGGGGTGGGTGAGACC.

CDR3 DNA (partial): TGCGCCAGCAGCATTACAGGGTATCCGTCGGAGACG. It specifies CASSITGYPSET. The entire CDR3 sequence reads CASSITGYPSETQYF. The chain has TRBV5-1 and TRBJ2-3, with TRBD1 as a possible D gene (6 bases). The read stops 3 residues short of the end of the CDR3; the missing end is completed from the germline J gene. The CDR3 sequence is 15 residues long. Germline V gene lookup returns CDR1 SGHRS and CDR2 YFSETQ.

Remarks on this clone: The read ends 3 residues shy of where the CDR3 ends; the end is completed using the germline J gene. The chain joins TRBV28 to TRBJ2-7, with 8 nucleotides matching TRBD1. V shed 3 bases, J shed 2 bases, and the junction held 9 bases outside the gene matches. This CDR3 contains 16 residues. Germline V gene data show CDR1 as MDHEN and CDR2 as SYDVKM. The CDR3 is CASSFSWDRSTYEQYF. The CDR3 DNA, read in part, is TGTGCCAGCAGTTTTAGCTGGGACAGGTCTACCTACGAG.

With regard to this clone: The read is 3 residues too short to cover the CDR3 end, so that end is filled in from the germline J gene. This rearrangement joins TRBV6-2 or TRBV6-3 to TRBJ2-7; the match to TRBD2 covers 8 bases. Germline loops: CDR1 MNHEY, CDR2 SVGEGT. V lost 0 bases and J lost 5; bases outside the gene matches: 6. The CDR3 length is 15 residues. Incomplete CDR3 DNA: TGTGCCAGCAGTTACTCCGAGCGGGAGTTCCACGAG. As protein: CASSYSEREFHE. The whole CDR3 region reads CASSYSEREFHEQYF.